One sample yielded the 21 T cell receptor beta chains listed below, sequenced in a study of blood T cell repertoires in COVID-19. Sequencing was performed with immunoSEQ multiplex PCR; in TCRdb, only in-frame clones are kept and a portion is missing. Among 80,000 to 90,000 clones listed, 87% were seen once. The sequencing input was peripheral blood. The receptors come from a man in his sixties with acute or convalescent COVID-19.

The chain carries TRBV9 and TRBJ2-2, with 7 bases fitting TRBD1. Trimming took 1 base from V and 3 from J; bases not matched to a gene: 3. Germline V gives CDR1 SGDLS, CDR2 YYNGEE. The CDR3 sequence is 15 residues long. The CDR3 bases are TGTGCCAGCAGCGTAACCGGACAGGACACCGGGGAGCTGTTTTTT. It is translated as CASSVTGQDTGELFF.

The chain recombines TRBV14 with TRBJ1-2; D is perhaps TRBD1 (5 bases). V was cut by 0 bases and J by 9 bases, with 11 bases left in between. CDR1 and CDR2 (germline): SGHDN, FVKESK. This CDR3 has 13 residues. The CDR3 spells CASSQESGPRYTF. CDR3 DNA sequence: TGTGCCAGCAGCCAAGAATCAGGGCCCCGCTACACCTTC. The variable domain in full, with the rest retrieved from reference TRBV14 and TRBJ1-2, is EAGVTQFPSHSVIEKGQTVTLRCDPISGHDNLYWYRRVMGKEIKFLLHFVKESKQDESGMPNNRFLAERTGGTYSTLKVQPAELEDSGVYFCASSQESGPRYTFGSGTRLTVV.

The chain links TRBV11-2 to TRBJ2-7, with 13 nucleotides matching TRBD2. V lost 4 bases to trimming and J lost 1 base; unmatched junction nucleotides: 7. This CDR3 region has 17 residues. Germline V gene lookup returns CDR1 SGHAT and CDR2 FQNNGV. The CDR3 coding sequence is TGTGCCAGCAGCTCCGAGGGACTAGCGGGGCGATCCTACGAGCAGTACTTC. It specifies CASSSEGLAGRSYEQYF.

V usage is TRBV29-1 and J usage is TRBJ2-1; 8 nucleotides agree with TRBD1. J gave up 9 bases and V 6 bases, and 4 bases lay outside the gene matches. Germline loops: CDR1 SQVTM, CDR2 ANQGSEA. The CDR3 spans 11 residues. The CDR3 protein is CSVRTGFEQFF. The CDR3 DNA is TGCAGCGTGCGGACAGGGTTTGAGCAGTTCTTC.

The rearrangement uses TRBV10-3 and TRBJ2-7, with D possibly matching TRBD2 (7 bases). The CDR3 contains 12 residues. The germline V gene has CDR1 ENHRY and CDR2 SYGVKD. V shed 9 bases and J shed 2 bases, with 11 bases lying between them. CDR3 residues: CAIGGGTYEQYF. CDR3 DNA sequence: TGTGCCATAGGGGGGGGCACCTACGAGCAGTACTTC.

The gene calls are TRBV3-1 (or the pseudogene TRBV3-2) and TRBJ1-1; D remains unclear. The CDR3 extends over 14 amino acids. The V and J ends lost 6 bases and 1 base respectively, with 12 bases between them. Germline CDR1 is LGHDT and CDR2 is YNNKEL (reference sequence). This CDR3 reads CASSLDGANTEAFF. The CDR3, as DNA: TGTGCCAGCAGTCTCGACGGAGCGAACACTGAAGCTTTCTTT.

With respect to this clone: The sample carries other DNA sequences with the same CDR3. The chain combines TRBV2 with TRBJ1-1; D unresolved. This CDR3 region has 12 residues. The V end was cut by 7 bases, the J end by 1 base, with 7 bases between. Germline V gene data show CDR1 as SNHLY and CDR2 as FYNNEI. CDR3 coding DNA: TGTGCCAGCAACAGAGAGAACACTGAAGCTTTCTTT. This translates into CASNRENTEAFF.

V is TRBV19 and J is TRBJ2-7; 9 bases fit TRBD1. The CDR3 is 16 amino acids. Per germline, CDR1 LNHDA and CDR2 SQIVND (reference sequence). J lost 5 bases, V lost 5 bases, and 13 bases had no gene match. This chain's CDR3 is CASSGLYRGRQDEQYF. In nucleotides, the CDR3 is TGTGCCAGTAGTGGCCTCTACAGGGGGCGCCAGGACGAGCAGTACTTC.

A single count supports this clone. The chain employs TRBV5-6 and TRBJ1-1; TRBD1 aligns across 8 bases. This CDR3 spans 16 amino acids. The germline V gene has CDR1 SGHDT and CDR2 YYEEEE. V gave up 1 base and J gave up 0 bases; unmatched junction bases: 5. CDR3 sequence: CASSLLDRVVNTEAFF. The CDR3, as DNA: TGTGCCAGCAGCTTGTTGGACAGGGTGGTGAACACTGAAGCTTTCTTT.

This clone turned up a few times. The chain joins TRBV6-2 or TRBV6-3 to TRBJ2-3; possible D gene TRBD2, 6 bases. The CDR3 covers 15 residues. Germline CDR1 is MNHEY and CDR2 is SVGEGT. Deletions cut 0 bases from V and 3 bases from J, with 10 bases between. The CDR3 sequence is CASSYSYGGTDTQYF. In DNA form, the CDR3 reads TGTGCCAGCAGTTACTCGTACGGGGGAACAGATACGCAGTATTTT.

The rearrangement joins TRBV4-3 to TRBJ1-1; no firm D call. CDR3 length equals 13 residues. V lost 0 bases, J lost 8 bases, and 10 bases lay in between. CDR1 and CDR2 (germline): LGHNA, YSLEER. CDR3 loop: CASSQDSQVEAFF. CDR3 in DNA: TGCGCCAGCAGCCAAGATTCTCAGGTGGAAGCTTTCTTT.

The chain has TRBV27 and TRBJ1-2; D might be TRBD1 (6 bases). Trimming shortened V by 3 bases and J by 4 bases, and 9 bases separated the two germline ends. CDR3 length: 13 residues. Germline CDR1 reads MNHEY; CDR2 reads SMNVEV (reference sequence). The CDR3 DNA reads as TGTGCCAGCAGTTTGGCAGGGGCCTATGGCTACACCTTC. This sequence encodes CASSLAGAYGYTF.

This clone has more than one count but fewer than ten. The genes are TRBV11-2 and TRBJ1-2; weak D call: TRBD1 (5 bases). Trimming shortened V by 3 bases and J by 5 bases, and 13 bases separated the two germline ends. The germline V gene has CDR1 SGHAT and CDR2 FQNNGV. This CDR3 is 14 amino acids long. CDR3 DNA sequence: TGTGCCAGCAGCTTGGAGAACAGGAAATATGGCTACACCTTC. Amino acid sequence: CASSLENRKYGYTF. Full variable domain (remainder filled in from reference TRBV11-2 and TRBJ1-2): EAGVAQSPRYKIIEKRQSVAFWCNPISGHATLYWYQQILGQGPKLLIQFQNNGVVDDSQLPKDRFSAERLKGVDSTLKIQPAKLEDSAVYLCASSLENRKYGYTFGSGTRLTVV.

The V and J genes are TRBV7-2 and TRBJ1-1, with D possibly being TRBD1 (6 bases). CDR1 and CDR2 from the germline V gene are SGHTA and FQGNSA. The CDR3 has 16 amino acids. V lost 5 bases and J 3 bases, leaving 19 bases between the germline ends. CDR3 sequence (DNA): TGTGCCAGCAGCCCGTATAACAGGGTTGGATACACTGAAGCTTTCTTT. Translating gives CASSPYNRVGYTEAFF. The full variable domain, completed using reference TRBV7-2 and TRBJ1-1, is GAGVSQSPSNKVTEKGKDVELRCDPISGHTALYWYRQSLGQGLEFLIYFQGNSAPDKSGLPSDRFSAERTGGSVSTLTIQRTQQEDSAVYLCASSPYNRVGYTEAFFGQGTRLTVV.

The chain recombines TRBV5-1 with TRBJ2-5, with 10 bases lining up with TRBD2. V shed 0 bases, J shed 2 bases, and the junction held 16 bases outside the gene matches. The CDR3 is made up of 20 amino acids. CDR1 is SGHRS, CDR2 YFSETQ, per germline. This CDR3 is CASSLGPLVSGGSGQETQYF. The DNA for the CDR3 is TGCGCCAGCAGCTTGGGACCCCTGGTTAGCGGGGGGTCGGGGCAAGAGACCCAGTACTTC.

The rearrangement joins TRBV12-3 or TRBV12-4 to TRBJ1-3; D is ambiguous. The length of the CDR3 is 13 residues. The CDR3 DNA follows: TGTGCTTTTAGGCGGAGCTCTGGAAACACCATATATTTT. Translating it yields CAFRRSSGNTIYF.

The chain couples TRBV4-3 to TRBJ1-1; 10 bases align to TRBD1. The germline V gene has CDR1 LGHNA and CDR2 YSLEER. V shed 4 bases, J shed 6 bases, and the junction held 8 bases outside the gene matches. The CDR3 sequence is 15 residues long. CDR3 bases: TGCGCCAGCAGCCCAAGACAGGGGGCGATGGCTGAAGCTTTCTTT. Its translation: CASSPRQGAMAEAFF.

The chain is built from TRBV3-1 (or the pseudogene TRBV3-2) and TRBJ2-4; a weak D match, TRBD2 (5 bases). CDR1 and CDR2 from the germline V gene are LGHDT and YNNKEL (reference sequence). This CDR3 is 13 amino acids long. Trimming shortened V by 3 bases and J by 5 bases, and 8 bases separated the two germline ends. The CDR3 is CASSQGAENIQYF. The CDR3 DNA follows: TGTGCCAGCAGCCAGGGAGCGGAAAACATTCAGTACTTC.

This clone was picked up a small number of times. J is TRBJ1-4 and V is TRBV5-6; D remains ambiguous. V was pared by 0 bases and J by 2 bases, with 5 bases between. The CDR3 contains 14 residues. Germline V gene data show CDR1 as SGHDT and CDR2 as YYEEEE. CDR3 DNA: TGTGCCAGCAGCTTGGGCCGGACTAATGAAAAACTGTTTTTT. Translating gives CASSLGRTNEKLFF.

CDR3 sequence (DNA): TGTGCCAGCAGCTTGGCCCTCGGGGATCAGCCCCAGCATTTT. Translating gives CASSLALGDQPQHF. V is TRBV5-6 and J is TRBJ1-5, with D unclear. CDR1 is SGHDT and CDR2 is YYEEEE in the germline V gene. Trimming left V 0 bases short and J 5 bases short, with 9 bases between. This CDR3 spans 14 amino acids.

The chain links TRBV27 to TRBJ2-5, with 10 bases fitting TRBD2. The trim removed 3 bases at V and 7 bases at J, leaving 8 bases unmatched. Germline V CDR1 and CDR2: MNHEY, SMNVEV (reference sequence). CDR3 size: 15 residues. The CDR3 sequence: CASSLERGGRGTQYF. The CDR3 nucleotides are TGTGCCAGCAGTTTGGAGCGGGGGGGCCGAGGGACCCAGTACTTC.